This T cell receptor beta chain was sequenced for a study of T cells in Graves' hyperthyroidism and ophthalmopathy. Regarding the study as a whole: In blood, most of the thyroid clonotypes expanded above 0.001 were also present.

This clonotype was seen a few times. Its antigen remains unidentified. V dropped 2 bases and J dropped 4 bases, with 14 bases sitting between them. CDR1 and CDR2 (germline): SNHLY, FYNNEI. The CDR3 is 16 residues long. It was RNA transcripts that yielded the amplified TCR beta CDR3 regions. First-round RT-PCR targeting the TCR CDR3 was performed with the HTBI primer set. TCRdb passed the multiplex PCR reads through MiXCR, listing each CDR3 protein once. The sample lists 300,000 to 450,000 distinct CDR3 sequences; 15% were seen once. The material sequenced was blood. V usage is TRBV2 and J usage is TRBJ2-2; D possibly corresponds to TRBD1 (8 bases). The receptor was isolated from a woman between 25 and 40 years old with Graves' hyperthyroidism. CDR3 residues: CASSELGGTGTGELFF. The CDR3 bases are TGTGCCAGCAGTGAATTGGGAGGGACAGGCACCGGGGAGCTGTTTTTT.